This TCR beta chain was observed in a study of cytomegalovirus exposure and HLA in healthy donors. Study results and limitations: The authors enumerated over 150 TCR beta chains as linked to cytomegalovirus. Most TCR sequences proved rare, with some public TCRs found in many donors.

The donors formed part of the approximately 120-subject validation cohort, distinct from the roughly 620-subject first cohort. Produced via immunoSEQ multiplex PCR; TCRdb's table is partial and in-frame only. Counted here are around 61,000 clones, nearly 95% occurring once; the ten biggest clones make up over 4%. A remark on this clone: No antigen is known for it.

The CDR3 sequence is 14 residues long. Germline V gene sequence: CDR1 WNHNN, CDR2 SYGVQD (reference sequence). The ends were cut back, 3 bases at V and 5 bases at J, with 10 bases in the middle. Material for sequencing was PBMCs. This clonotype originated in a young man in good health and CMV-seropositive. The chain employs TRBV10-1 and TRBJ2-2; unclear D gene. CDR3 protein: CASSEDRRTGELFF. For the CDR3, the DNA is TGCGCCAGCAGTGAAGATCGGCGGACCGGGGAGCTGTTTTTT.